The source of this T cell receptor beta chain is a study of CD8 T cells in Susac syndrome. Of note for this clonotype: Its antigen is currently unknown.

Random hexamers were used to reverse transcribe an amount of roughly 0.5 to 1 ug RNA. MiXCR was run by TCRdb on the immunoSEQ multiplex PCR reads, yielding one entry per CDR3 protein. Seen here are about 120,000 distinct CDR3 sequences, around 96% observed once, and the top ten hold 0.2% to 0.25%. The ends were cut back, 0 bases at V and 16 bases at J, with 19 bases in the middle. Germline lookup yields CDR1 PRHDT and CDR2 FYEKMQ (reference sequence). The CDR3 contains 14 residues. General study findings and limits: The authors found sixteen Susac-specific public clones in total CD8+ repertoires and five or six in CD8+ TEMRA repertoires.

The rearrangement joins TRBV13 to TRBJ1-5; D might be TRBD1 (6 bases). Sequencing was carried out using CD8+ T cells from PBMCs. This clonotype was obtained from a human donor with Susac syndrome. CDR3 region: CASSLGNGGGDVHF. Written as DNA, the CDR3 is TGTGCCAGCAGCTTAGGCAACGGAGGGGGTGATGTACATTTT.